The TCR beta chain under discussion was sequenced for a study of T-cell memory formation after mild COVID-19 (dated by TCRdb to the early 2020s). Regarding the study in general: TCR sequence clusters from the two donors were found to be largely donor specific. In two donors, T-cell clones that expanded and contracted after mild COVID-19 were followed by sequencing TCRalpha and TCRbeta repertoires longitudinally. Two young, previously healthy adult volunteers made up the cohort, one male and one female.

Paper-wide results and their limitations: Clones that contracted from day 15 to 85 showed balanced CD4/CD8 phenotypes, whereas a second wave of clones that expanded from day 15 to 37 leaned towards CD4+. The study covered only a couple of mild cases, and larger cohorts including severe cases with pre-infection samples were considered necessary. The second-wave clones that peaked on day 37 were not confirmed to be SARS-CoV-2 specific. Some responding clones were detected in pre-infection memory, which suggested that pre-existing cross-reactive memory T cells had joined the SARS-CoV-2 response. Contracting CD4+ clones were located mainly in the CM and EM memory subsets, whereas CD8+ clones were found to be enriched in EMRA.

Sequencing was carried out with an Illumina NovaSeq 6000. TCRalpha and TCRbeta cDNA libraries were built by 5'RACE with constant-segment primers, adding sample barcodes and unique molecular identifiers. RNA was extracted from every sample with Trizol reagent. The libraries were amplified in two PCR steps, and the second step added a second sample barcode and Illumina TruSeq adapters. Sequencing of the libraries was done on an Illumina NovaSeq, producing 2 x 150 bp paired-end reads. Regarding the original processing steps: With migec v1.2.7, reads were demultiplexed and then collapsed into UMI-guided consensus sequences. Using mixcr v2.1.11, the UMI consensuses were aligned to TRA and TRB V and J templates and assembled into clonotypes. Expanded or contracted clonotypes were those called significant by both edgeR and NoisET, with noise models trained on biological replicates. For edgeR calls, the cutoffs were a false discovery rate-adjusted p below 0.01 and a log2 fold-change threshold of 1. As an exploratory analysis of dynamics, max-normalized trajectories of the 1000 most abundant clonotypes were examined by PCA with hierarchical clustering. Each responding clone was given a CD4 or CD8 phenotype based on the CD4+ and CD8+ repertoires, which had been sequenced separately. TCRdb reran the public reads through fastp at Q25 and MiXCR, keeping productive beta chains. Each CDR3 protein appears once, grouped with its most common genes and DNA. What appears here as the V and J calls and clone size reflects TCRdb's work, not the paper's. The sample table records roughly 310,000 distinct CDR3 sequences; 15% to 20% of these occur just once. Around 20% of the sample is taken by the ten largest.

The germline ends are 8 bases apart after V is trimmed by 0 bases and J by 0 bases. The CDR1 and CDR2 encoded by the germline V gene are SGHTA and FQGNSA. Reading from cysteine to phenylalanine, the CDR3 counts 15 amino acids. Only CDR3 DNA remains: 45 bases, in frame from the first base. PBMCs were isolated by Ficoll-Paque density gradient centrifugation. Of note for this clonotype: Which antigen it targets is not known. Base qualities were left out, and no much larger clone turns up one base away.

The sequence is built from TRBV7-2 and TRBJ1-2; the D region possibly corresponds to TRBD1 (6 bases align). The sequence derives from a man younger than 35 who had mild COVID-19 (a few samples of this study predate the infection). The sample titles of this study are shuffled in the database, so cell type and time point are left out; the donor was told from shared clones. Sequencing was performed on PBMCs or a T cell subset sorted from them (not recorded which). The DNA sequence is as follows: TGTGCCAGCAGCTTAGCCAGGGGCTCTAACTATGGCTACACCTTC. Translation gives CASSLARGSNYGYTF.